Presented here are 14 T cell receptor beta chains from one specimen sequenced in a study of OX40 agonist ivuxolimab in advanced cancers. The data were produced by immunoSEQ multiplex PCR, yet TCRdb's version contains in-frame clones alone and is incomplete. The sample carries tens of thousands of clones, about 88% recorded once. This specimen consisted of CD4+ or CD8+ T cells sorted from blood, obtained in a trial of the OX40 agonist ivuxolimab. Receptor source: an adult with an advanced solid tumor such as melanoma, head and neck, liver or kidney cancer.

The chain carries TRBV27 and TRBJ2-5; TRBD2 agrees at 9 bases. Germline lookup yields CDR1 MNHEY and CDR2 SMNVEV (reference sequence). The CDR3 totals 15 residues. V lost 0 bases, J lost 5 bases, and 4 bases stayed unmatched. CDR3 DNA: TGTGCCAGCAGTTTATCTAGCGGGAGATGGGAGACCCAGTACTTC. Translation: CASSLSSGRWETQYF.

The genes are TRBV19 and TRBJ1-1; D may be TRBD1 (6 bases). This CDR3 is built from 14 residues. V dropped 5 bases and J dropped 1 base, with 11 bases sitting between them. CDR1 is LNHDA, CDR2 SQIVND, per germline (reference sequence). In nucleotides, the CDR3 is TGTGCCAGTAGTGTGGGGACACGGAACACTGAAGCTTTCTTT. Its protein is CASSVGTRNTEAFF.

V gene TRBV7-9 combines with J gene TRBJ2-5, with D maybe TRBD2 (6 bases). Trimming took off 5 bases at V and 10 bases at J, with 17 bases between the two ends. There are 13 residues in the CDR3. CDR1 and CDR2 (germline): SEHNR, FQNEAQ (reference sequence). The CDR3 sequence: CASSPGPISGQYF. Here the CDR3 DNA reads TGTGCCAGCAGCCCCGGGCCGATTAGCGGCCAGTACTTC.

The genes are TRBV5-6 and TRBJ1-5, with D possibly being TRBD1 (6 bases). CDR3 size: 14 residues. V was shortened by 2 bases and J by 5 bases, with 11 bases between the two germline ends. Germline CDR1 is SGHDT and CDR2 is YYEEEE. The CDR3 sequence: CASSFGRTDQPQHF. The CDR3 region has the DNA TGTGCCAGCAGCTTCGGCAGGACAGATCAGCCCCAGCATTTT.

V and J are TRBV19 and TRBJ1-3; no definite D call. The CDR3 totals 14 residues. Germline CDR1 and CDR2: LNHDA and SQIVND (reference sequence). Trimming pared 2 bases from V and 8 bases from J, leaving 13 bases between. Here the CDR3 DNA reads TGTGCCAGTAGTATACCGCGGGCGGCGGACACCATATATTTT. It translates to CASSIPRAADTIYF.

This chain connects TRBV7-6 to TRBJ2-3; D gene uncertain. The germline CDR1 and CDR2 sequences are SGHVS and FNYEAQ. The CDR3 is made up of 12 amino acids. The ends were cut back, 1 base at V and 7 bases at J, with 6 bases in the middle. The CDR3 DNA follows: TGTGCCAGCAGCTTAGACGCGTATACGCAGTATTTT. Amino acids: CASSLDAYTQYF. Supplemented by reference TRBV7-6 and TRBJ2-3, the full variable domain reads GAGVSQSPRYKVTKRGQDVALRCDPISGHVSLYWYRQALGQGPEFLTYFNYEAQQDKSGLPNDRFSAERPEGSISTLTIQRTEQRDSAMYRCASSLDAYTQYFGPGTRLTVL.

The chain links TRBV7-2 to TRBJ2-1, with D perhaps TRBD2 (6 bases). Germline CDR1 reads SGHTA; CDR2 reads FQGNSA. Trimming stripped 7 bases from V and 1 base from J, with 17 bases between. This CDR3 is 16 amino acids long. CDR3 sequence (DNA): TGTGCCAGCAACGAACCCATGGGGGGTTCCTACAATGAGCAGTTCTTC. This sequence encodes CASNEPMGGSYNEQFF.

The chain employs TRBV11-2 and TRBJ1-1; tentatively, D is TRBD1 (6 bases). CDR3 length: 16 residues. Trimming cost V 1 base and J 5 bases, with 17 bases left between them. The V gene's germline CDR1 is SGHAT and CDR2 FQNNGV. CDR3 DNA: TGTGCCAGCAGCTTAGTGGCAGGGGACCGGAAAACTGAAGCTTTCTTT. It codes for CASSLVAGDRKTEAFF.

This clone was seen only once. The chain has TRBV27 and TRBJ1-1; the D is unclear. The CDR3 runs 13 residues. The V and J ends lost 3 bases and 7 bases respectively, with 12 bases between them. CDR1 MNHEY and CDR2 SMNVEV come from the germline V gene (reference sequence). The CDR3 sequence: CASSFRRDGEAFF. CDR3 DNA: TGTGCCAGCAGTTTCCGGAGGGATGGTGAAGCTTTCTTT.

The rearrangement links TRBV19 to TRBJ1-4; unclear D gene. Germline CDR1 and CDR2: LNHDA and SQIVND (reference sequence). The CDR3 covers 13 residues. Trimming removed 10 bases at V and 9 bases at J, with 18 bases between. CDR3 DNA sequence: TGTGCCATCGCCGGTGGGATAATGAAAAAACTGTTTTTT. This sequence encodes CAIAGGIMKKLFF.

This chain uses TRBV28 with TRBJ2-3; a possible D gene is TRBD1 (6 bases). V was shortened by 5 bases and J by 0 bases, with 15 bases between the two germline ends. The CDR3 has 16 amino acids. The germline gives CDR1 MDHEN, CDR2 SYDVKM. CDR3 nucleotide sequence: TGTGCCAGCAGTGGGTACAGGGCCACTAGCACAGATACGCAGTATTTT. Its protein is CASSGYRATSTDTQYF.

CDR3 in amino acids: CASSLLGSIGNTIYF. In DNA form, the CDR3 reads TGCGCCAGCAGCTTGTTGGGCAGCATTGGAAACACCATATATTTT. This chain joins TRBV5-1 and TRBJ1-3, with unresolved D. The CDR3 sequence is 15 residues long. V was shortened by 1 base and J by 3 bases, with 11 bases between the two germline ends. Germline-derived CDR1 and CDR2 are SGHRS and YFSETQ.

The V and J genes are TRBV30 and TRBJ1-2; D possibly corresponds to TRBD1 (5 bases). The CDR3 covers 13 residues. Per germline, CDR1 GTSNPN and CDR2 SVGIG (reference sequence). Between the trimmed V and J ends, which lost 4 bases and 4 bases, there was a span of 13 bases. CDR3 sequence: CAWTFGAAYGYTF. In DNA form, the CDR3 reads TGTGCCTGGACCTTCGGGGCAGCCTATGGCTACACCTTC.

The chain uses TRBV27 and TRBJ2-3, with D tentatively TRBD1 (6 bases). Trimming took off 0 bases at V and 0 bases at J, with 7 bases between the two ends. Looked up from germline, CDR1 is MNHEY and CDR2 is SMNVEV (reference sequence). The CDR3 totals 15 residues. CDR3 amino acids: CASSLSTGSTDTQYF. CDR3 DNA sequence: TGTGCCAGCAGTTTATCGACAGGTAGCACAGATACGCAGTATTTT.